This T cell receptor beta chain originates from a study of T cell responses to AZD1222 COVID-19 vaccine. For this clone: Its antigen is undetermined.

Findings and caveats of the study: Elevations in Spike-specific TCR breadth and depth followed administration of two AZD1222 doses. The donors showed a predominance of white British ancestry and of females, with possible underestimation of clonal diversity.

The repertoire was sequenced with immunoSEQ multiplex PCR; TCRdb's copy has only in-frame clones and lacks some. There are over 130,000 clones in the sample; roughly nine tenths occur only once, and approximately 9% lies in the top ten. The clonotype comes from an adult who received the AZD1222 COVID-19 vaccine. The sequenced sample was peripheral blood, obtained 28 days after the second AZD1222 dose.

The CDR3 loop reads CASSAGTGIDTQYF. CDR3 nucleotides: TGCGCCAGCAGTGCCGGGACAGGGATAGATACGCAGTATTTT. The rearrangement uses TRBV10-1 and TRBJ2-3; 9 positions agree with TRBD1. The length of the CDR3 is 14 residues. J lost 5 bases, V lost 4 bases, and 4 bases had no gene match. Germline-derived CDR1 and CDR2 are WNHNN and SYGVQD (reference sequence).